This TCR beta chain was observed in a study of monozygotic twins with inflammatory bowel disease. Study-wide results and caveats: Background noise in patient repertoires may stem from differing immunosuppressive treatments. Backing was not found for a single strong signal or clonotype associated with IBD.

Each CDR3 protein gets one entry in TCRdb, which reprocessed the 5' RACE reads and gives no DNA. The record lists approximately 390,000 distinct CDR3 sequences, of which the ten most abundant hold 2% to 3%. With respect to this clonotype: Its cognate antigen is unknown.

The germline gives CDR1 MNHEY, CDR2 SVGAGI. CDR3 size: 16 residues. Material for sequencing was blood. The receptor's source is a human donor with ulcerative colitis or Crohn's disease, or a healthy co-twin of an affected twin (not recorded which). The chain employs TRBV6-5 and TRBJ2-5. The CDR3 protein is CASSYSFRRDQETQYF.